This T cell receptor beta chain was recorded in a study of T cell changes during pregnancy in multiple sclerosis. TCRdb keeps only in-frame clones here, not all; method: immunoSEQ multiplex PCR. The table includes around 57,000 clones, about 90% detected once. The receptor comes from a female donor in good health, enrolled as a control in a pregnancy study. The starting material was peripheral blood, obtained in the third trimester of pregnancy.

The DNA of the CDR3 is TGTGCCAGCAGCCCCTCCTCGGCGGAGATCTATGGCTACACCTTC. As protein: CASSPSSAEIYGYTF. The gene calls are TRBV6-6 and TRBJ1-2; no firm D call. Germline assignment: CDR1 MNHNY and CDR2 SVGAGI (reference sequence). The CDR3 sequence is 15 residues long. V gave up 6 bases and J gave up 4 bases, with 18 bases separating them.